What follows are 5 T cell receptor beta chains derived from one specimen sequenced in a study of shared clonotypes between healthy human individuals. The data were produced by immunoSEQ multiplex PCR, yet TCRdb's version contains in-frame clones alone and is incomplete. The data contain 1,400,000 or so clones, 98% of them singletons. The sequenced material came from naive CD4+ T cells sorted from blood. Regarding subset: CD45RA+ positively selected. Receptors were obtained from a man aged 25-40 years in good health.

This chain joins TRBV7-6 and TRBJ2-5; 12 bases are shared with TRBD2. With 1 base clipped from V and 4 bases from J, the junction kept 4 bases outside the gene matches. CDR1 is SGHVS and CDR2 is FNYEAQ in the germline V gene. This CDR3 region has 16 residues. CDR3 nucleotides: TGTGCCAGCAGCTTAGGGGCTAGCGGGAGGGCAGAGACCCAGTACTTC. Encoded protein: CASSLGASGRAETQYF. Drawing the rest from reference TRBV7-6 and TRBJ2-5, the complete variable domain is GAGVSQSPRYKVTKRGQDVALRCDPISGHVSLYWYRQALGQGPEFLTYFNYEAQQDKSGLPNDRFSAERPEGSISTLTIQRTEQRDSAMYRCASSLGASGRAETQYFGPGTRLLVL.

This rearrangement joins TRBV11-3 to TRBJ2-4; D possibly uses TRBD1 or TRBD2 (5 bases each). The CDR3 consists of 13 residues. Trimming pared 5 bases from V and 4 bases from J, leaving 9 bases between. Germline V lookup: CDR1 SGHNT, CDR2 YENEEA. The CDR3 here is CASSGGAKNIQYF. The CDR3 bases are TGTGCCAGCAGCGGGGGTGCGAAAAACATTCAGTACTTC.

V is TRBV19 and J is TRBJ1-1, with 7 nucleotides matching TRBD1. The CDR3 is 16 amino acids. V shed 1 base, J shed 0 bases, and the junction held 5 bases outside the gene matches. From germline, CDR1 is LNHDA and CDR2 SQIVND (reference sequence). The CDR3 is CASSIGQGRLNTEAFF. DNA for the CDR3: TGTGCCAGTAGTATAGGACAGGGCCGGTTGAACACTGAAGCTTTCTTT.

This rearrangement joins TRBV7-9 to TRBJ1-1, with 11 bases matching TRBD1. The CDR3 has 16 residues. Per germline, CDR1 SEHNR and CDR2 FQNEAQ (reference sequence). With 5 bases clipped from V and 5 bases from J, the junction kept 10 bases outside the gene matches. The CDR3, as DNA: TGTGCCAGCAGCCAAGGGACAGGGGGAATGGGGACTGAAGCTTTCTTT. It codes for CASSQGTGGMGTEAFF.

Remarks on this clone: This sample includes further DNA sequences coding for the same CDR3. The chain recombines TRBV9 with TRBJ2-3, with D hard to call. This CDR3 region has 13 residues. Germline assignment: CDR1 SGDLS and CDR2 YYNGEE. V lost 0 bases and J lost 2, with 4 bases in between. The CDR3 here is CASSVVFTDTQYF. CDR3 nucleotides: TGTGCCAGCAGCGTAGTGTTCACAGATACGCAGTATTTT.